Included here is one TCR beta chain sequence, with context. This sample was taken from a study of shared clonotypes between healthy human individuals. Trimming removed 3 bases from V and 5 bases from J, with 16 bases in between. Germline CDR1 and CDR2: KGHSH and LQKENI. CDR3 length: 15 residues. Profiled with immunoSEQ multiplex PCR; TCRdb holds only in-frame clones, not every one. This sample carries roughly 2 million clones, 95% of them seen once, and the ten largest clones take roughly 0.13%. CD4+ cells underwent separation, giving CD45RA+ naive and CD45RA-negative memory subsets. Sequenced sample: naive CD4+ T cells sorted from blood. Documented subset: CD45RA+ positively selected. The chain carries TRBV18 and TRBJ1-1; D is unresolved. This sequence was found in a man aged 18 to 35 in good health. CDR3 sequence reads: CASSPGDGLGTEAFF. The CDR3 region has the DNA TGTGCCAGCTCACCGGGTGACGGGCTGGGTACTGAAGCTTTCTTT.